A single sample is the source of the 3 T cell receptor beta chains below, sequenced in a study of T cells in Graves' hyperthyroidism and ophthalmopathy (dated by TCRdb to between 2018 and 2021). The library relied on multiplex PCR. Sequencing instrument: Illumina HiSeq 2000. TCR beta CDR3 regions were amplified from RNA transcripts. The first round of RT-PCR for the TCR CDR3 was performed with the HTBI primer set and the Qiagen OneStep RT-PCR kit. In-frame beta chains were kept once TCRdb had trimmed the public reads at Q25 with fastp and called clones with MiXCR. Each CDR3 protein appears once, grouped with its most common genes and DNA. This sample gives about 160,000 distinct CDR3 sequences in total; 8% to 9.5% of them show up just once. The ten largest account for less than 25% of the sample. The sequencing input was blood. These receptors were obtained from a woman aged 18-35 years with Graves' hyperthyroidism that later progressed to Graves' ophthalmopathy.

This clonotype was counted many times. V and J are TRBV12-3 or TRBV12-4 and TRBJ2-1; 10 positions agree with TRBD2. Losses at the gene ends were 2 bases for V and 4 bases for J; bases not matched to a gene: 17. The CDR3 is made up of 20 amino acids. The CDR3 spells CASSLLPRFGAGGLYNEQFF. For the CDR3, the DNA is TGTGCCAGCAGTTTATTGCCCCGGTTCGGAGCGGGAGGGCTTTACAATGAGCAGTTCTTC.

This clonotype has at least ten counts. The chain joins TRBV5-1 to TRBJ2-7, with a possible D match to TRBD1 (6 bases). The CDR3 is 14 amino acids. CDR1 and CDR2 (germline): SGHRS, YFSETQ. V shed 2 bases and J shed 2 bases, with 11 bases lying between them. The chain's CDR3 is CASSLQGPAYEQYF. The CDR3 DNA follows: TGCGCCAGCAGCTTACAGGGACCAGCCTACGAGCAGTACTTC. The full variable domain, its missing parts supplied by reference TRBV5-1 and TRBJ2-7, is KAGVTQTPRYLIKTRGQQVTLSCSPISGHRSVSWYQQTPGQGLQFLFEYFSETQRNKGNFPGRFSGRQFSNSRSEMNVSTLELGDSALYLCASSLQGPAYEQYFGPGTRLTVT.

V and J are TRBV9 and TRBJ2-1, with D possibly matching TRBD1 (6 bases). Germline loops: CDR1 SGDLS, CDR2 YYNGEE. V was clipped by 0 bases and J by 4 bases, with 20 bases between them. The CDR3 totals 18 residues. The CDR3 bases are TGTGCCAGCAGCGTAGATATAGGGGGTGGTCTCGAGTACAATGAGCAGTTCTTC. This codes for CASSVDIGGGLEYNEQFF.